This TCR beta chain was identified in a study of cytomegalovirus exposure and HLA in healthy donors (dated by TCRdb to about 2017). For context, the study as a whole: According to a later analysis, one platform produced both the 120 validation repertoires and the 730 or so repertoires of the first cohort. The aim of the study was to test whether cataloging public T cell receptors could identify signatures of past pathogen exposure. A separate validation cohort of more than 100 different subjects was used in addition to the approximately 700-subject first cohort. The study combined high-throughput TCR immunosequencing, statistical association of individual TCRs with disease status, and machine learning to predict cytomegalovirus infection status.

The receptor library was made with the immunoSEQ multiplex PCR assay. The study's processing was this. To diagnose cytomegalovirus status from the catalog of TCR beta chain sequences, a statistical classification framework was built. Not all clones reach the TCRdb copy of this immuneACCESS table, which keeps in-frame sequences only. Checked studies attribute under half of the gap to unresolved V genes and leave the rest unexplained. The V and J calls and clone size are taken from that table; D and trimming were inferred from the DNA. The sample table shows 150,000 to 200,000 clones, and roughly 88% are seen once. The ten largest clonotypes hold 13% of the sample. Turning to this clone: The antigen it binds to is not known. No clone much larger than this one lies a single base away; base qualities are absent.

CDR1 and CDR2 are read off the germline V gene as SGHRS and YFSETQ. The CDR3 spans 16 residues, from the cysteine through the phenylalanine. Of all the DNA, just the CDR3 is kept, 48 bases in frame from base 1. Trimmed from V: 5 bases; trimmed from J: 5 bases; junction bases lacking a gene match: 12. Broader findings and caveats from the paper: All 120 or so repertoires were used to score co-occurrence in the validation cohort in a later analysis, because that analysis had no HLA typing for the cohort. The authors suggested that the approach could potentially be extended to other disease states and immunological phenotypes. In both the original and validation cohorts, the classifier was reported to diagnose cytomegalovirus status with high specificity and sensitivity. Of the cluster scores, about 94% were above 0 in a later analysis, which found that TCRs clustered in the first cohort also tended to co-occur in the 120 or so validation repertoires. A few of the identified cytomegalovirus-associated TCR beta chains were confirmed in vitro to be specific for cytomegalovirus antigens. The study listed 150 to 200 TCR beta chains as associated with cytomegalovirus. Across donors, most TCR sequences were observed very rarely, whereas some public TCRs were present in many individuals.

Separate from the approximately 670-subject first cohort, the validation cohort of roughly 110 subjects was the group to which the donors belonged. The rearranged segments are TRBV5-1 and TRBJ1-1, with 10 bases aligning to TRBD1. The clonotype originates from a woman aged 25 to 39 in good health and CMV-seropositive. The material sequenced was PBMCs. The DNA is as follows: TGCGCCAGCAGACTCACCGGAGGGACAGGGGAAACTGAAGCTTTCTTT. Its translation is CASRLTGGTGETEAFF.